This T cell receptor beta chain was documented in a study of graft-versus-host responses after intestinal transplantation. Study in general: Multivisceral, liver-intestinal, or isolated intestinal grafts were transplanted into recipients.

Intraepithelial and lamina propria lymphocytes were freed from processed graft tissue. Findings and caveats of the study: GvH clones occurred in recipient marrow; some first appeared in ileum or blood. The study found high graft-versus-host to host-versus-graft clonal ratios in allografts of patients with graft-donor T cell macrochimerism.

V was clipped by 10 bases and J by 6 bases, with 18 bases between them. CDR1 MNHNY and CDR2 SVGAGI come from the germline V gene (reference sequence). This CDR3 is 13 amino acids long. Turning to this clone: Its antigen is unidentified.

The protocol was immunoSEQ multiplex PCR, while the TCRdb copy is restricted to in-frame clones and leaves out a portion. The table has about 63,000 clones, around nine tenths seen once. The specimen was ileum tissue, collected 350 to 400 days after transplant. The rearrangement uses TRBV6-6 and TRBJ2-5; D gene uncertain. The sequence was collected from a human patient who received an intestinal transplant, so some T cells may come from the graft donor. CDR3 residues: CATYPGSQQTQYF. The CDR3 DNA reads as TGTGCCACCTATCCTGGTAGCCAGCAGACCCAGTACTTC.